This TCR beta chain is drawn from a study of T cell changes during pregnancy in multiple sclerosis. Measured with immunoSEQ multiplex PCR; TCRdb has only the in-frame clones, and not every one. The profile shows 45,000 to 55,000 clones, 92% of them singletons. The V and J ends lost 5 bases and 4 bases respectively, with 11 bases between them. In germline, CDR1 is SGHVS, CDR2 FQNEAQ. The CDR3 totals 14 residues. The source material was CD4+ T cells from peripheral blood mononuclear cells, sampled after pregnancy. The V and J genes are TRBV7-8 and TRBJ2-2, with D perhaps TRBD1 (6 bases). The receptor was derived from a female donor in good health, enrolled as a control in a pregnancy study. The CDR3 sequence: CASSADSRTGELFF. CDR3 coding DNA: TGTGCCAGCAGCGCGGACAGCCGCACCGGGGAGCTGTTTTTT.